This passage covers 25 T cell receptor beta chains from one sample sequenced in a study of shared clonotypes between healthy human individuals. Method: immunoSEQ multiplex PCR; TCRdb's copy keeps in-frame clones and lacks some. The top ten clones hold more than 0.1% of a sample with about 2 million clones, around 95% of them seen once. The sequenced sample was naive CD4+ T cells sorted from blood. This sample's subset: CD45RA+ positively selected. These receptors originate from a man younger than 35 in good health.

V gene TRBV7-9 combines with J gene TRBJ1-1, with a possible D match to TRBD1 (5 bases). The ends were cut back, 5 bases at V and 2 bases at J, with 12 bases in the middle. Germline CDR1 and CDR2: SEHNR and FQNEAQ (reference sequence). The CDR3 has 14 amino acids. The CDR3 coding sequence is TGTGCCAGCAGCCTAGACAGAGGAAACACTGAAGCTTTCTTT. Protein sequence: CASSLDRGNTEAFF. Complete variable domain (other parts from reference TRBV7-9 and TRBJ1-1): DTGVSQNPRHKITKRGQNVTFRCDPISEHNRLYWYRQTLGQGPEFLTYFQNEAQLEKSRLLSDRFSAERPKGSFSTLEIQRTEQGDSAMYLCASSLDRGNTEAFFGQGTRLTVV.

Points on this clone: Other DNA sequences from this sample encode an identical CDR3 as well. V gene TRBV5-4 combines with J gene TRBJ2-7, with 13 bases aligning to TRBD2. Germline CDR1 SGHNT, CDR2 YYREEE (reference sequence). This CDR3 has 15 residues. The J segment lost 2 bases and the V segment lost 4 bases, leaving 3 bases of the junction unmatched. The CDR3 sequence: CASSVGLAGAYEQYF. CDR3 DNA: TGTGCCAGCAGCGTCGGACTAGCGGGGGCCTACGAGCAGTACTTC.

The chain is built from TRBV30 and TRBJ1-6; 7 positions agree with TRBD1. Trimming took 3 bases from V and 10 from J; bases not matched to a gene: 12. The CDR3 loop spans 15 amino acids. The germline CDR1 and CDR2 sequences are GTSNPN and SVGIG (reference sequence). The DNA of the CDR3 is TGTGCCTGGAGCGCTGACAGGGTCGGAGGATCACCCCTCCACTTT. It is translated as CAWSADRVGGSPLHF.

The table lists this clone with a count of one. Additional DNA sequences in this sample encode the identical CDR3. This chain links TRBV9 with TRBJ2-5, with a possible D match to TRBD2 (6 bases). This CDR3 spans 14 amino acids. V lost 0 bases, J lost 4 bases, and 10 bases lay in between. The germline V gene has CDR1 SGDLS and CDR2 YYNGEE. The chain's CDR3 is CASSVGGGAETQYF. In DNA, the CDR3 is TGTGCCAGCAGCGTAGGAGGAGGGGCAGAGACCCAGTACTTC.

V usage is TRBV30 and J usage is TRBJ1-3; D possibly corresponds to TRBD1 (5 bases). This CDR3 has 15 residues. Germline V gene sequence: CDR1 GTSNPN, CDR2 SVGIG (reference sequence). Trimming removed 1 base at V and 0 bases at J, with 10 bases between. CDR3 region: CAWSGQGRSGNTIYF. The CDR3 DNA reads TGTGCCTGGAGTGGGCAGGGACGCTCTGGAAACACCATATATTTT.

Concerning this clone itself: In the same sample, other DNA sequences code for this CDR3. V usage is TRBV4-1 and J usage is TRBJ1-5, with D tentatively TRBD1 (6 bases). The CDR3 spans 15 residues. The germline V and J ends were trimmed by 0 bases and 2 bases, with 8 bases remaining between them. CDR1 MGHRA and CDR2 YSYEKL come from the germline V gene. The DNA of the CDR3 is TGCGCCAGCAGCCAAGAGGGGGCTGGCAATCAGCCCCAGCATTTT. Its protein is CASSQEGAGNQPQHF.

The chain combines TRBV27 with TRBJ2-7; TRBD1 matches 12 bases. Germline-derived CDR1 and CDR2 are MNHEY and SMNVEV (reference sequence). Trimming at V came to 5 bases and at J to 5 bases, leaving 4 bases not matched to a gene. The CDR3 extends over 14 amino acids. The CDR3 is CASSRDRGLHEQYF. The DNA of the CDR3 is TGTGCCAGCAGTAGGGACAGGGGGCTCCACGAGCAGTACTTC.

The genes are TRBV10-2 and TRBJ1-2; no clear D. Germline V lookup: CDR1 WSHSY, CDR2 SAAADI. Trimming removed 6 bases at V and 4 bases at J, with 12 bases between. The CDR3 length is 13 residues. The CDR3 DNA reads as TGCGCCAGCAGGCCCCCAGGAACCTATGGCTACACCTTC. Its protein product is CASRPPGTYGYTF.

The V gene is TRBV6-1, the J gene TRBJ2-7; the D is unclear. V lost 2 bases, J lost 5 bases, and 13 bases lay in between. The germline gives CDR1 MNHNS, CDR2 SASEGT. This CDR3 has 14 amino acids. The CDR3 is CASSEYGPRDEQYF. The CDR3 region has the DNA TGTGCCAGCAGTGAATATGGTCCCCGGGACGAGCAGTACTTC.

V gene TRBV5-1 combines with J gene TRBJ2-1; 8 bases fit TRBD2. J was trimmed by 8 bases and V by 2 bases; bases with no gene match: 6. The CDR3 is 14 residues long. CDR1 is SGHRS, CDR2 YFSETQ, per germline. CDR3 bases: TGCGCCAGCAGCTTAGGCGCGGGAGGATATGAGCAGTTCTTC. Protein: CASSLGAGGYEQFF.

The chain couples TRBV2 to TRBJ2-1; 7 bases fit TRBD2. V shed 4 bases, J shed 9 bases, and the junction held 6 bases outside the gene matches. This CDR3 has 13 amino acids. The V gene's germline CDR1 is SNHLY and CDR2 FYNNEI. The CDR3 DNA reads TGTGCCAGCAGTGTGGGCAGCGGGATTGAGCAGTTCTTC. It encodes CASSVGSGIEQFF.

The chain uses TRBV7-2 and TRBJ2-3, with D hard to call. This CDR3 spans 12 amino acids. Germline V gene sequence: CDR1 SGHTA, CDR2 FQGNSA. V dropped 3 bases and J dropped 6 bases, with 7 bases sitting between them. Here the CDR3 reads CASSFASDTQYF. The DNA of the CDR3 is TGTGCCAGCAGCTTCGCGTCCGATACGCAGTATTTT.

The table lists this clone with a count of one. The genes are TRBV25-1 and TRBJ1-5, with D possibly matching TRBD1 (5 bases). The CDR3 length is 18 residues. Trimming pared 2 bases from V and 1 base from J, leaving 18 bases between. Germline assignment: CDR1 MGHDK and CDR2 SYGVNS. For the CDR3, the DNA is TGTGCCAGCAGTGAACAAATAGGACACCTCATGAGCAATCAGCCCCAGCATTTT. Its protein product is CASSEQIGHLMSNQPQHF.

The V call is TRBV7-9, the J call TRBJ2-4, with a weak D call TRBD1 (5 bases). V lost 5 bases to trimming and J lost 1 base, with 12 bases between them. The CDR3 consists of 15 residues. From germline, CDR1 is SEHNR and CDR2 FQNEAQ (reference sequence). Here the CDR3 DNA reads TGTGCCAGCAGCCCAGACAGTGGTGCCAAAAACATTCAGTACTTC. Its translation: CASSPDSGAKNIQYF. The whole variable domain, filled in from reference TRBV7-9 and TRBJ2-4, reads DTGVSQNPRHKITKRGQNVTFRCDPISEHNRLYWYRQTLGQGPEFLTYFQNEAQLEKSRLLSDRFSAERPKGSFSTLEIQRTEQGDSAMYLCASSPDSGAKNIQYFGAGTRLSVL.

The V and J genes are TRBV28 and TRBJ1-6; tentatively, D is TRBD1 (6 bases). The CDR3 has 13 amino acids. Between the trimmed V and J ends, which lost 6 bases and 10 bases, there was a span of 13 bases. CDR1 is MDHEN, CDR2 SYDVKM, per germline. The CDR3 protein is CASSPSGVSPLHF. The CDR3 DNA sequence: TGTGCCAGCAGCCCTTCAGGGGTATCACCCCTCCACTTT.

Only one count was recorded for this clone. The rearrangement uses TRBV6-1 and TRBJ2-3; D is possibly TRBD1 (6 bases). This CDR3 has 14 residues. CDR1 and CDR2 (germline): MNHNS, SASEGT. The V and J ends lost 10 bases and 3 bases respectively, with 17 bases between them. CDR3 bases: TGTGCCACCACGACAGGCCGCGGGACAGATACGCAGTATTTT. Its translation is CATTTGRGTDTQYF.

The CDR3 reads CASSVQGAHEQYF. The CDR3 nucleotides are TGTGCCAGCAGTGTGCAGGGGGCCCACGAGCAGTACTTC. This chain links TRBV11-2 with TRBJ2-7; TRBD1 matches 8 bases. Trimming took 6 bases from V and 5 from J; bases not matched to a gene: 6. This CDR3 comprises 13 residues. Germline V gene sequence: CDR1 SGHAT, CDR2 FQNNGV.

The chain joins TRBV5-1 to TRBJ1-1, with D possibly being TRBD1 (5 bases). Per germline, CDR1 SGHRS and CDR2 YFSETQ. This CDR3 contains 15 residues. The V end was cut by 6 bases, the J end by 3 bases, with 18 bases between. Here the CDR3 reads CASTRGAGGDTEAFF. For the CDR3, the DNA is TGCGCCAGCACCCGAGGGGCCGGAGGGGACACTGAAGCTTTCTTT.

The rearrangement links TRBV18 to TRBJ2-2; D tentatively fits TRBD1 or TRBD2 (6 bases each). Per the germline V gene, CDR1 is KGHSH and CDR2 is LQKENI. V shed 0 bases and J shed 3 bases, with 14 bases lying between them. CDR3 length equals 17 residues. The chain's CDR3 is CASSPPIGGGDTGELFF. CDR3 in DNA: TGTGCCAGCTCACCACCGATCGGAGGGGGTGACACCGGGGAGCTGTTTTTT.

This clone appeared a single time. V is TRBV10-3 and J is TRBJ2-7; D is unclear. Trimming took off 1 base at V and 4 bases at J, with 2 bases between the two ends. CDR3 size: 11 residues. Germline loops: CDR1 ENHRY, CDR2 SYGVKD. This chain's CDR3 is CAISEWYEQYF. DNA for the CDR3: TGTGCCATCAGTGAGTGGTACGAGCAGTACTTC.

The table lists this clone with a count of one. The sample contains more than one DNA sequence encoding this CDR3. The CDR3 sequence is CASSATGQETQYF. DNA for the CDR3: TGTGCCAGCAGCGCCACAGGACAAGAGACCCAGTACTTC. The chain has TRBV9 and TRBJ2-5, with D tentatively TRBD1 (5 bases). Looked up from germline, CDR1 is SGDLS and CDR2 is YYNGEE. This CDR3 is built from 13 residues. V was trimmed by 3 bases and J by 2 bases, leaving 8 bases between them.

This clone has just one count. V gene TRBV5-1 combines with J gene TRBJ2-7, with 12 positions matching TRBD1. The V and J ends lost 0 bases and 5 bases, in that order; junction bases with no gene match: 3. CDR1 is SGHRS and CDR2 is YFSETQ in the germline V gene. CDR3 size: 15 residues. CDR3 region: CASSLGGTGGNEQYF. The CDR3 DNA reads as TGCGCCAGCAGCTTGGGAGGGACAGGGGGCAACGAGCAGTACTTC.

This clone occurred once. The chain combines TRBV25-1 with TRBJ2-3, with 10 bases fitting TRBD1. V dropped 6 bases and J dropped 6; count of bases not matched to a gene: 9. Germline-derived CDR1 and CDR2 are MGHDK and SYGVNS. The CDR3 runs 15 residues. The DNA of the CDR3 is TGTGCCAGCAGGGAAGGGACAGGGGTGACGGATACGCAGTATTTT. It yields the protein CASREGTGVTDTQYF. The full variable domain, with the rest looked up from reference TRBV25-1 and TRBJ2-3, is EADIYQTPRYLVIGTGKKITLECSQTMGHDKMYWYQQDPGMELHLIHYSYGVNSTEKGDLSSESTVSRIRTEHFPLTLESARPSHTSQYLCASREGTGVTDTQYFGPGTRLTVL.

J is TRBJ1-1 and V is TRBV4-3; a possible D gene is TRBD1 (6 bases). The CDR3 is 14 residues long. Germline-derived CDR1 and CDR2 are LGHNA and YSLEER. V lost 0 bases, J lost 1 base, and 6 bases lay in between. DNA for the CDR3: TGCGCCAGCAGCCAAGAGGGGGCGAACACTGAAGCTTTCTTT. Encoded protein: CASSQEGANTEAFF.

The chain carries TRBV7-4 and TRBJ2-7, with TRBD1 identical over 10 bases. The CDR3 covers 15 residues. Germline CDR1 is SGHVT and CDR2 is SQSDAQ. The ends lost 5 bases at V and 3 bases at J; junction bases unmatched: 7. Written as DNA, the CDR3 is TGTGCCAGCAGCCTCCAGGACAGGGGGGACTACGAGCAGTACTTC. As protein: CASSLQDRGDYEQYF.